What follows describes a single T cell receptor beta chain. Antigen unknown. With 4 bases removed from V and 5 bases from J, the gap between germline ends came to 12 bases. From germline, CDR1 is SGHDN and CDR2 FVKESK. The CDR3 runs 15 residues. The record originates from a study of vaccination effects on CD4 cells after COVID-19. ViraFEST assay sequencing came after antigen-specific CD4+ T cells were expanded with viral peptide pools. Researchers isolated CD4+ T cells once 9 to 11 days of culture had elapsed. Nucleocapsid antibody tests were negative, and the vaccine recipients had no prior SARS-CoV-2 infection. For each well, a few million PBMC were cultured with 10 IU/ml IL-2 and about 9.9 ug/ml peptides. Cultures had half their medium replaced with IL-2 medium on days 3 and 7. Method: immunoSEQ multiplex PCR; TCRdb's copy keeps in-frame clones and lacks some. The data show around 71,000 clones, around 72% seen once.

The clonotype originates from a human donor who received a COVID-19 vaccine. The source was CD4+ T cells from PBMCs cultured with HCoV-OC43 spike peptides, collected before COVID-19 vaccination. Subset of the sample: HCoV-OC43 spike overlapping peptide pool stimulation. The V and J genes are TRBV14 and TRBJ1-6; D perhaps matches TRBD1 (5 bases). Written as DNA, the CDR3 is TGTGCCAGCAGCCCCACTACAGGCAATAATTCACCCCTCCACTTT. Its protein is CASSPTTGNNSPLHF.